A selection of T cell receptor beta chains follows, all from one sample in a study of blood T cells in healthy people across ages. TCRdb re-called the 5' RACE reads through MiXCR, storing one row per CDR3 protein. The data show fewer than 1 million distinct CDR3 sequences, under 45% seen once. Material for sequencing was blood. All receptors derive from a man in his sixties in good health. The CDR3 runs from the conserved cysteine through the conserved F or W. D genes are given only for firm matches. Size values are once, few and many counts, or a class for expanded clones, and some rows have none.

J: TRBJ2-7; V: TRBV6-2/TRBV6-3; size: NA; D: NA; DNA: TGTGCCAGCAGTTACTCGATGGACGAGCAGTACTTC; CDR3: CASSYSMDEQYF
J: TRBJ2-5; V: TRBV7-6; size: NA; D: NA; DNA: TGTGCCAGCAGCTCACTGGCAGAGACCCAGTACTTC; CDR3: CASSSLAETQYF
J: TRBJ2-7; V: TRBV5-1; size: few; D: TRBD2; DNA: TGCGCCAGCAGCTTAACCGGGACTAGCTCCTACAATGAGCAGTACTTC; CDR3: CASSLTGTSSYNEQYF
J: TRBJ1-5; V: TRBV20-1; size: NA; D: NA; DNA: TGCAGTGCTAGAGATCGGCCGGGCAATCAGCCCCAGCATTTT; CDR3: CSARDRPGNQPQHF
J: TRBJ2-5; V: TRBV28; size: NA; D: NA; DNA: TGTGCCAGCAGACGCCCTCAGGGGACCCAGTACTTC; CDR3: CASRRPQGTQYF
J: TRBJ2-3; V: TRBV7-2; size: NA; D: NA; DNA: TGTGCCAGCAGCCCCACCACCAGGGGGGCCCCGGGTACGCAGTATTTT; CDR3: CASSPTTRGAPGTQYF
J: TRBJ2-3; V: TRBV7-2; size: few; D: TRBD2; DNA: TGTGCCAGCAGCTTAGGCGGGGGGAACACAGATACGCAGTATTTT; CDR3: CASSLGGGNTDTQYF
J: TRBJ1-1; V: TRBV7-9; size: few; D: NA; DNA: TGTGCCAGCAGCGACGTCAACAGGGCTTTCTTGAACACTGAAGCTTTCTTT; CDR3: CASSDVNRAFLNTEAFF
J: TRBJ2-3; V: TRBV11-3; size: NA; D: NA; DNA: TGTGCCAGCAGCTTAGATTATCGGCAGGGGATAGATACGCAGTATTTT; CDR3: CASSLDYRQGIDTQYF
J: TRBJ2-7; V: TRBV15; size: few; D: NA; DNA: TGTGCCACCAGCAGAGATAACTACGGGCAGTACTTC; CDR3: CATSRDNYGQYF
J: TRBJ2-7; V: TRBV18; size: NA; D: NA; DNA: TGTGCCAGCTCATCAAGAACAGGGAGGGGTACCTACGAGCAGTACTTC; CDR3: CASSSRTGRGTYEQYF
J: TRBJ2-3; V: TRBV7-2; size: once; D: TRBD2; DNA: TGTGCCAGCAGAAAAGCGGGGGCCTACACAGATACGCAGTATTTT; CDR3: CASRKAGAYTDTQYF
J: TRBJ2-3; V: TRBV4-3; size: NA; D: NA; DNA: TGCGCCAGCAGCCAAGATATCGGGGGCGGCCAGATTGGTGGGATACGCACGCAGTATTTT; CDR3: CASSQDIGGGQIGGIRTQYF
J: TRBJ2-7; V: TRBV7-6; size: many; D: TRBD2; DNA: TGTGCCAGCAGTCTTAGCGGGGCCTCCTACGAGCAGTACTTC; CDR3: CASSLSGASYEQYF
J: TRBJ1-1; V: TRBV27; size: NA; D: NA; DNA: TGTGCCAGCAGTGACAGGCTAAGGACTGAAGCTTTCTTT; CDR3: CASSDRLRTEAFF
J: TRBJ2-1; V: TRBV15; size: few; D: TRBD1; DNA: TGTGCCACCAGCAGAAAGGGACAGGGGATGGGTGAGCAGTTCTTC; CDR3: CATSRKGQGMGEQFF
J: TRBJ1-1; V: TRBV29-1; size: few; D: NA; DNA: TGCAGCGTTGAAGGCAGTCTCACTGAAGCTTTCTTT; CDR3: CSVEGSLTEAFF
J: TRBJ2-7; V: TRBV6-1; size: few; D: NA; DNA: TGTGCCAGCAACCCGCGGAAGGATTACGAGCAGTACTTC; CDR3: CASNPRKDYEQYF
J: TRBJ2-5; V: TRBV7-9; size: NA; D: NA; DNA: TGTGCCAGCAGCTTAGACAGGGCAGTGGGATCCTACGACCAGTACTTC; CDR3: CASSLDRAVGSYDQYF